A single sample is the source of the 20 T cell receptor beta chains below, sequenced in a study of cytomegalovirus exposure and HLA in healthy donors. Primers for the PCR totalled 60 Vbeta and 13 Jbeta. Method: immunoSEQ multiplex PCR; TCRdb's copy keeps in-frame clones and lacks some. Of fewer than 200,000 clones listed, 75% to 85% were seen once; the top ten hold roughly 4.4%. The sample taken for sequencing was PBMCs. The origin of the receptors is a woman younger than 30 in good health and CMV-seropositive.

The chain has TRBV5-1 and TRBJ1-1; D possibly corresponds to TRBD1 (6 bases). This CDR3 comprises 15 residues. Germline CDR1 and CDR2: SGHRS and YFSETQ. V shed 1 base and J shed 3 bases, with 13 bases lying between them. As DNA, the CDR3 is TGCGCCAGCAGCTTGTTGTCAGGGGAATACACTGAAGCTTTCTTT. Encoded protein: CASSLLSGEYTEAFF.

This chain connects TRBV6-1 to TRBJ1-1, with D unclear. The germline V gene has CDR1 MNHNS and CDR2 SASEGT. Trimming removed 6 bases at V and 7 bases at J, with 9 bases between. This CDR3 has 11 residues. CDR3 residues: CASRLESEAFF. DNA for the CDR3: TGTGCCAGCAGACTGGAGAGTGAAGCTTTCTTT.

The genes are TRBV5-6 and TRBJ1-5; D is possibly TRBD1 (5 bases). V dropped 0 bases and J dropped 4 bases, with 14 bases sitting between them. Germline V gene lookup returns CDR1 SGHDT and CDR2 YYEEEE. The CDR3 totals 16 residues. CDR3 loop: CASSLGREGNNQPQHF. CDR3 nucleotides: TGTGCCAGCAGCTTGGGCCGGGAGGGGAATAATCAGCCCCAGCATTTT. The entire variable domain, with the rest obtained from reference TRBV5-6 and TRBJ1-5, is as follows: DAGVTQSPTHLIKTRGQQVTLRCSPKSGHDTVSWYQQALGQGPQFIFQYYEEEERQRGNFPDRFSGHQFPNYSSELNVNALLLGDSALYLCASSLGREGNNQPQHFGDGTRLSIL.

The chain couples TRBV7-8 to TRBJ1-2, with TRBD1 matching 7 bases. Germline CDR1 and CDR2: SGHVS and FQNEAQ. This CDR3 is 15 amino acids long. The V segment lost 1 base and the J segment 7 bases; nucleotides outside the gene matches: 9. Here the CDR3 reads CASSLGQGLGAGYTF. For the CDR3, the DNA is TGTGCCAGCAGCTTAGGACAGGGACTAGGAGCTGGCTACACCTTC.

This clone was counted a few times. The chain links TRBV29-1 to TRBJ1-2; TRBD1 matches 7 bases. The germline gives CDR1 SQVTM, CDR2 ANQGSEA. The CDR3 loop spans 14 amino acids. V was clipped by 1 base and J by 4 bases; unmatched bases: 6. DNA of the CDR3: TGCAGCGTTGAAGGTAGGGGGCGCGGCTATGGCTACACCTTC. Protein product: CSVEGRGRGYGYTF.

The V and J genes are TRBV5-1 and TRBJ1-6, with unresolved D. The germline V gene has CDR1 SGHRS and CDR2 YFSETQ. The ends were cut back, 1 base at V and 7 bases at J, with 9 bases in the middle. This CDR3 has 14 residues. CDR3 residues: CASSLMPENSPLHF. The DNA for the CDR3 is TGCGCCAGCAGCTTGATGCCCGAGAATTCACCCCTCCACTTT. The full variable domain, rest sourced from reference TRBV5-1 and TRBJ1-6, is KAGVTQTPRYLIKTRGQQVTLSCSPISGHRSVSWYQQTPGQGLQFLFEYFSETQRNKGNFPGRFSGRQFSNSRSEMNVSTLELGDSALYLCASSLMPENSPLHFGNGTRLTVT.

This clone was found once. The chain combines TRBV23-1 with TRBJ2-7; maybe TRBD2 (5 bases). TRBV23-1 qualifies as an ORF whose function is uncertain. Between the trimmed V and J ends, which lost 7 bases and 5 bases, there was a span of 15 bases. The CDR3 is made up of 13 amino acids. CDR3 DNA sequence: TGCGCCAGCACGACCGGACTTCCCCACGAGCAGTACTTC. Translation: CASTTGLPHEQYF.

Here the CDR3 DNA reads TGTGCCAGCAGCTTTCAGCCTCAGGGGAACACTGAAGCTTTCTTT. It specifies CASSFQPQGNTEAFF. The chain carries TRBV12-1 and TRBJ1-1; whether TRBD1, the table's D call, matches the DNA was not checked. TRBV12-1 is a pseudogene. CDR3 size: 15 residues.

The chain employs TRBV20-1 and TRBJ2-5, with no clear D. Trimming removed 3 bases at V and 4 bases at J, with 3 bases between. The CDR3 consists of 10 residues. Germline V gives CDR1 DFQATT, CDR2 SNEGSKA (reference sequence). The CDR3 nucleotides read TGCAGTGCTAGTCTAGAGACCCAGTACTTC. Translating it yields CSASLETQYF.

CDR3: CASSESRLGAGTQYF. As DNA, the CDR3 is TGTGCCAGCAGTGAGAGTAGACTAGGCGCGGGAACCCAGTACTTC. This chain joins TRBV2 and TRBJ2-5; weak D call: TRBD2 (6 bases). Germline V gene lookup returns CDR1 SNHLY and CDR2 FYNNEI. V dropped 3 bases and J dropped 8 bases, with 19 bases sitting between them. CDR3 size: 15 residues.

The rearrangement joins TRBV7-2 to TRBJ2-7; D is possibly TRBD2 (6 bases). The CDR3 has 14 residues. Between the trimmed V and J ends, which lost 5 bases and 7 bases, there was a span of 18 bases. Germline V gives CDR1 SGHTA, CDR2 FQGNSA. CDR3: CASSRGTPNLEQYF. The CDR3 coding sequence is TGTGCCAGCAGCCGCGGGACTCCCAATCTGGAGCAGTACTTC.

The sample holds a few counts of this clone. The genes are TRBV4-2 and TRBJ1-4; D is ambiguous. This CDR3 is 15 amino acids long. The germline V and J ends were trimmed by 0 bases and 0 bases, with 5 bases remaining between them. Germline assignment: CDR1 LGHNA and CDR2 YNFKEQ. The CDR3 is CASSQERTTNEKLFF. As DNA, the CDR3 is TGTGCCAGCAGCCAAGAGAGGACAACTAATGAAAAACTGTTTTTT.

The V call is TRBV18, the J call TRBJ2-7; possible D gene TRBD2, 6 bases. The CDR3 is 14 amino acids. The germline gives CDR1 KGHSH, CDR2 LQKENI. The V end was cut by 3 bases, the J end by 4 bases, with 13 bases between. The CDR3 loop is CASSPNAAGYEQYF. CDR3 in DNA: TGTGCCAGCTCACCGAATGCGGCGGGGTACGAGCAGTACTTC.

The chain recombines TRBV5-1 with TRBJ2-4; the D gene is possibly TRBD1 (6 bases). CDR1 SGHRS and CDR2 YFSETQ come from the germline V gene. With 0 bases removed from V and 8 bases from J, the gap between germline ends came to 12 bases. The CDR3 extends over 14 amino acids. CDR3 protein: CASSLVGGLDIQYF. CDR3 sequence (DNA): TGCGCCAGCAGCTTGGTTGGGGGCTTGGACATTCAGTACTTC.

This clone occurred once. The chain recombines TRBV7-8 with TRBJ1-5, with D possibly being TRBD1 (5 bases). Trimming shortened V by 5 bases and J by 7 bases, and 21 bases separated the two germline ends. Germline CDR1 SGHVS, CDR2 FQNEAQ. The CDR3 is 16 residues long. The chain's CDR3 is CASSAGGWADGQPQHF. The CDR3 DNA sequence: TGTGCCAGCAGCGCCGGGGGGTGGGCCGACGGACAGCCCCAGCATTTT.

The genes are TRBV14 and TRBJ1-1, with no clear D. This CDR3 is built from 14 residues. The V gene lost 8 bases and the J gene lost 1 base, with 14 bases spanning the gap. Germline V gives CDR1 SGHDN, CDR2 FVKESK. CDR3 amino acids: CASRQTIQNTEAFF. CDR3 nucleotide sequence: TGTGCCAGCCGGCAGACTATCCAGAACACTGAAGCTTTCTTT.

The chain is built from TRBV4-1 and TRBJ2-7, with D perhaps matching TRBD2 (7 bases). This CDR3 is built from 16 residues. V dropped 0 bases and J dropped 6 bases, with 18 bases sitting between them. The V gene's germline CDR1 is MGHRA and CDR2 YSYEKL. The CDR3, as DNA: TGCGCCAGCAGCCAAGATCGTTCAGGGGAGGGCCTCGAGCAGTACTTC. This encodes CASSQDRSGEGLEQYF.

This clone was seen a few times. This sequence joins TRBV4-1 and TRBJ1-1; D unresolved. The CDR3 spans 14 residues. Germline V CDR1 and CDR2: MGHRA, YSYEKL. V gave up 0 bases and J gave up 1 base, with 6 bases separating them. CDR3: CASSQDARNTEAFF. The CDR3 coding sequence is TGCGCCAGCAGCCAAGACGCGAGGAACACTGAAGCTTTCTTT.

This clone has just one count. The chain couples TRBV7-2 to TRBJ2-7; 9 bases align to TRBD1. The CDR3 sequence is 17 residues long. From germline, CDR1 is SGHTA and CDR2 FQGNSA. The junction had 10 bases not matched to a gene; V was cut back by 1 base and J by 3 bases. Here the CDR3 reads CASSLGLPGQGSYEQYF. CDR3 bases: TGTGCCAGCAGCTTAGGACTACCGGGACAGGGAAGCTACGAGCAGTACTTC. Full variable domain (missing parts from reference TRBV7-2 and TRBJ2-7): GAGVSQSPSNKVTEKGKDVELRCDPISGHTALYWYRQSLGQGLEFLIYFQGNSAPDKSGLPSDRFSAERTGGSVSTLTIQRTQQEDSAVYLCASSLGLPGQGSYEQYFGPGTRLTVT.

The rearrangement joins TRBV10-3 to TRBJ1-3, with D tentatively TRBD1 (5 bases). The CDR3 has 14 residues. Germline V gene data show CDR1 as ENHRY and CDR2 as SYGVKD. The ends were cut back, 6 bases at V and 0 bases at J, with 9 bases in the middle. Here the CDR3 DNA reads TGTGCCATCAGGGGGCCCAGCTCTGGAAACACCATATATTTT. Protein sequence: CAIRGPSSGNTIYF.